The 27 T cell receptor beta chains below were found in one sample sequenced in a study of identical twins. TCRdb recomputed calls from the 5' RACE reads with MiXCR, one row per CDR3 protein. The sample yields about 530,000 distinct CDR3 sequences, more than 20% seen once. The same data also went into a second study, on yellow fever vaccine responses in identical twins.

The source material was CD4+ T cells sorted from blood. These receptors were obtained from a woman between 18 and 30 years old in good health.

The chain is built from TRBV10-3 and TRBJ2-5; maybe TRBD1 (6 bases). The CDR3 is made up of 14 amino acids. The germline V and J ends were trimmed by 4 bases and 4 bases, with 13 bases remaining between them. The V gene's germline CDR1 is ENHRY and CDR2 SYGVKD. The CDR3 DNA reads TGTGCCATCAGTGGGTGGGGGCCTGGAGAGACCCAGTACTTC. The encoded protein is CAISGWGPGETQYF.

V is TRBV29-1 and J is TRBJ2-2; D not resolved. CDR3 length equals 12 residues. Germline V gene data show CDR1 as SQVTM and CDR2 as ANQGSEA. Deletions cut 7 bases from V and 4 bases from J, with 10 bases between. CDR3 sequence (DNA): TGCAGCGCCCCCCTCCGCACCGGGGAGCTGTTTTTT. Encoded protein: CSAPLRTGELFF.

The chain employs TRBV5-6 and TRBJ2-7, with D perhaps TRBD2 (6 bases). Germline CDR1 reads SGHDT; CDR2 reads YYEEEE. V lost 4 bases to trimming and J lost 6 bases, with 23 bases between them. The CDR3 has 16 residues. This CDR3 is CASSRGLMEERVEQYF. The CDR3 nucleotides are TGTGCCAGCAGCCGGGGACTGATGGAGGAGCGGGTCGAGCAGTACTTC.

Ten or more counts support this clonotype. The V gene is TRBV4-1, the J gene TRBJ1-1; 8 bases fit TRBD1. This CDR3 region has 15 residues. Germline CDR1 reads MGHRA; CDR2 reads YSYEKL. V was pared by 8 bases and J by 3 bases, with 11 bases of the junction left unmatched. The CDR3 is CASGHWNRGDTEAFF. CDR3 nucleotide sequence: TGCGCCAGCGGACACTGGAACAGGGGGGACACTGAAGCTTTCTTT.

The chain combines TRBV4-1 with TRBJ2-1; no firm D call. V was pared by 1 base and J by 2 bases, with 3 bases between. There are 13 residues in the CDR3. Per the germline V gene, CDR1 is MGHRA and CDR2 is YSYEKL. The DNA of the CDR3 is TGCGCCAGCAGCCAAGTGACCTACAATGAGCAGTTCTTC. Encoded protein: CASSQVTYNEQFF.

This clonotype was seen a handful of times. The DNA for the CDR3 is TGCAGCGTTGACCCTGGAGGGGCGGGCGAGACCCAGTACTTC. Protein: CSVDPGGAGETQYF. V gene TRBV29-1 combines with J gene TRBJ2-5; D is perhaps TRBD2 (6 bases). CDR1 is SQVTM and CDR2 is ANQGSEA in the germline V gene. This CDR3 is 14 amino acids long. V was shortened by 3 bases and J by 5 bases, with 16 bases between the two germline ends.

The J gene is TRBJ2-2, the V gene TRBV6-1; 7 bases agree with TRBD1. The CDR3 runs 15 residues. The germline V gene encodes CDR1 MNHNS and CDR2 SASEGT. The V and J ends lost 8 bases and 2 bases, in that order; junction bases with no gene match: 8. The CDR3 DNA reads TGTGCCAGCGGAAATGGGGACAGTAACACCGGGGAGCTGTTTTTT. Protein product: CASGNGDSNTGELFF.

The chain combines TRBV12-3 or TRBV12-4 with TRBJ2-4; weak D call: TRBD2 (5 bases). The CDR3 runs to 15 residues. Trimming removed 5 bases from V and 7 bases from J, with 18 bases in between. CDR3 protein: CASSPRGHPENIQYF. CDR3 nucleotide sequence: TGTGCCAGCAGTCCCAGAGGGCACCCGGAGAACATTCAGTACTTC.

V is TRBV5-6 and J is TRBJ2-5; TRBD2 matches 7 bases. The germline V gene has CDR1 SGHDT and CDR2 YYEEEE. This CDR3 contains 18 residues. After removal of 1 base from V and 0 bases from J, the junction contained 12 bases not matched to a gene. The CDR3 is CASSLSGGELRYQETQYF. The CDR3 nucleotides read TGTGCCAGCAGCTTGTCGGGGGGAGAGTTACGTTACCAAGAGACCCAGTACTTC.

This clonotype was detected only a few times. This chain connects TRBV15 to TRBJ1-3, with D possibly matching TRBD1 (5 bases). The V gene's germline CDR1 is LNHNV and CDR2 YYDKDF (reference sequence). Deletions cut 3 bases from V and 0 bases from J, with 12 bases between. This CDR3 comprises 16 residues. CDR3 loop: CATSRIGGVSGNTIYF. CDR3 coding DNA: TGTGCCACCAGCAGGATCGGAGGGGTCTCTGGAAACACCATATATTTT.

This clonotype showed up just a few times. The chain joins TRBV7-2 to TRBJ2-1, with TRBD2 matching over 8 bases. Germline V gene sequence: CDR1 SGHTA, CDR2 FQGNSA. The CDR3 totals 15 residues. The V gene end was trimmed by 1 base and the J gene end by 10 bases; junction bases not matched to a gene: 9. CDR3 nucleotides: TGTGCCAGCAGCTTAGGACCGGGGGGGCTCGTGGAGCAGTTCTTC. Residues: CASSLGPGGLVEQFF.

V gene TRBV27 combines with J gene TRBJ2-3; 8 bases match TRBD2. CDR1 and CDR2 from the germline V gene are MNHEY and SMNVEV (reference sequence). Trimming removed 5 bases from V and 7 bases from J; junction bases left unmatched: 14. This CDR3 has 16 amino acids. Written as DNA, the CDR3 is TGTGCCAGCAGTATGACTAGCGTCTCCGACACGAATACGCAGTATTTT. This gives the protein CASSMTSVSDTNTQYF.

This clonotype has more than one count but fewer than ten. V gene TRBV29-1 combines with J gene TRBJ2-1, with D possibly TRBD1 on 6 matching bases. There are 12 residues in the CDR3. V was shortened by 3 bases and J by 5 bases, with 8 bases between the two germline ends. Germline CDR1 SQVTM, CDR2 ANQGSEA. CDR3 amino acids: CSVDEGDNEQFF. The CDR3 DNA sequence: TGCAGCGTTGATGAGGGGGACAATGAGCAGTTCTTC.

This chain joins TRBV7-9 and TRBJ2-2; D tentatively reads TRBD1 or TRBD2 (5 bases each). Germline CDR1 reads SEHNR; CDR2 reads FQNEAQ (reference sequence). Trimming left V 5 bases short and J 1 base short, with 14 bases between. The CDR3 extends over 16 amino acids. The CDR3 reads CASSGDRVRNTGELFF. In nucleotides, the CDR3 is TGTGCCAGCAGCGGGGACCGGGTTAGGAACACCGGGGAGCTGTTTTTT.

V and J are TRBV20-1 and TRBJ1-2; D unresolved. In germline, CDR1 is DFQATT, CDR2 SNEGSKA (reference sequence). This CDR3 comprises 12 residues. The CDR3 is CSPRGANYGYTF. CDR3 DNA: TGCAGCCCCCGGGGAGCTAACTATGGCTACACCTTC.

This clonotype was recorded a few times. V gene TRBV15 combines with J gene TRBJ2-6, with D unclear. Trimming left V 1 base short and J 0 bases short, with 7 bases between. Germline V gene lookup returns CDR1 LNHNV and CDR2 YYDKDF (reference sequence). The CDR3 has 16 residues. CDR3: CATSRAVGSGANVLTF. The CDR3 coding sequence is TGTGCCACCAGCAGAGCAGTTGGCTCTGGGGCCAACGTCCTGACTTTC.

The rearrangement uses TRBV4-1 and TRBJ2-3; D remains unclear. The CDR3 runs to 15 residues. Between the trimmed V and J ends, which lost 0 bases and 1 base, there was a span of 8 bases. Germline loops: CDR1 MGHRA, CDR2 YSYEKL. The CDR3 region has the DNA TGCGCCAGCAGCCAAGATCCACGGGGCACAGATACGCAGTATTTT. It is translated as CASSQDPRGTDTQYF.

The V and J genes are TRBV20-1 and TRBJ2-1, with unresolved D. Germline CDR1 is DFQATT and CDR2 is SNEGSKA (reference sequence). Deletions cut 5 bases from V and 9 bases from J, with 20 bases between. The CDR3 length is 14 residues. CDR3 coding DNA: TGCAGTGCTTCAATCCCTATACGAGTCGTTGAGCAGTTCTTC. Translation: CSASIPIRVVEQFF.

This clonotype was found a few times. This chain connects TRBV6-1 to TRBJ2-7; D may be TRBD2 (5 bases). CDR1 and CDR2 from the germline V gene are MNHNS and SASEGT. Trimming cost V 2 bases and J 5 bases, with 13 bases left between them. The CDR3 covers 14 residues. In DNA, the CDR3 is TGTGCCAGCAGTGAATCGTTCGGGGTCCACGAGCAGTACGTC. Its protein is CASSESFGVHEQYV.

V is TRBV10-3 and J is TRBJ2-2, with 14 bases identical to TRBD2. Germline V gives CDR1 ENHRY, CDR2 SYGVKD. V lost 6 bases, J lost 0 bases, and 6 bases stayed unmatched. The CDR3 covers 18 residues. The CDR3 reads CAIRTGLAGGTNTGELFF. The CDR3 coding sequence is TGTGCCATCAGGACCGGACTAGCGGGGGGCACGAACACCGGGGAGCTGTTTTTT.

This clonotype was detected only a few times. The gene calls are TRBV4-2 and TRBJ2-1; D is possibly TRBD1 or TRBD2 (5 bases each). The CDR3 is 14 residues long. Trimming took 0 bases from V and 7 from J, leaving 10 bases between them. Per germline, CDR1 LGHNA and CDR2 YNFKEQ. The CDR3 DNA reads as TGTGCCAGCAGCCAAGATACGTGGGGGAATGAGCAGTTCTTC. Translated, it gives CASSQDTWGNEQFF.

The chain couples TRBV12-3 or TRBV12-4 to TRBJ1-6, with a tentative D call TRBD1 (6 bases). The CDR3 covers 14 residues. The V end lost 3 bases, the J end lost 5 bases, and 8 bases lay between the germline ends. The CDR3 nucleotides are TGTGCCAGCAGTTTTTACAGGGATAATTCACCCCTCCACTTT. Its translation: CASSFYRDNSPLHF.

V and J are TRBV4-1 and TRBJ2-7; D is possibly TRBD1 or TRBD2 (5 bases each). V was clipped by 1 base and J by 0 bases, with 10 bases between them. Per the germline V gene, CDR1 is MGHRA and CDR2 is YSYEKL. The CDR3 has 15 residues. CDR3 protein: CASSQGDRPSYEQYF. The CDR3 DNA reads TGCGCCAGCAGCCAAGGGGACCGACCCTCCTACGAGCAGTACTTC.

The J gene is TRBJ2-3, the V gene TRBV20-1, with TRBD1 matching 10 bases. The V gene's germline CDR1 is DFQATT and CDR2 SNEGSKA (reference sequence). V was clipped by 0 bases and J by 1 base; unmatched bases: 10. The CDR3 runs to 18 residues. In DNA form, the CDR3 reads TGCAGTGCTAGAGATTCCTCCCCCGGGACAGGGGGCACAGATACGCAGTATTTT. Its translation: CSARDSSPGTGGTDTQYF.

The gene calls are TRBV5-1 and TRBJ2-5; no reliable D call. From germline, CDR1 is SGHRS and CDR2 YFSETQ. V gave up 0 bases and J gave up 4 bases, with 10 bases separating them. CDR3 length equals 14 residues. The CDR3 spells CASSLVSVRETQYF. Written as DNA, the CDR3 is TGCGCCAGCAGCTTGGTGTCAGTTCGAGAGACCCAGTACTTC.

This clonotype was seen a handful of times. For the CDR3, the DNA is TGCGCCAGCAGCTCCTACCGGGACAGAGGGGCAGATACGCAGTATTTT. Amino acids: CASSSYRDRGADTQYF. This sequence joins TRBV5-1 and TRBJ2-3; TRBD1 agrees at 7 bases. The V gene's germline CDR1 is SGHRS and CDR2 YFSETQ. Trimming cost V 3 bases and J 4 bases; bases outside gene matches: 11. The CDR3 runs 16 residues.

In its sample, this clonotype was seen a few times. The rearrangement joins TRBV15 to TRBJ2-1; 8 bases align to TRBD1. The CDR3 length is 16 residues. J lost 4 bases, V lost 0 bases, and 5 bases had no gene match. Germline V gene lookup returns CDR1 LNHNV and CDR2 YYDKDF (reference sequence). The CDR3 DNA reads TGTGCCACCAGCAGAGAGTGGGACAGGCCATACAATGAGCAGTTCTTC. Amino acids: CATSREWDRPYNEQFF.